The 19 T cell receptor beta chains given below trace back to one sample, sequenced in a study of blood T cell repertoires in COVID-19. Profiled with immunoSEQ multiplex PCR; TCRdb holds only in-frame clones, not every one. Here the sample spans approximately 130,000 clones, roughly four fifths being singletons. The sequencing sample was made of PBMCs or T cells enriched from blood (not recorded which). Receptor source: a man aged 25 to 40 who had recovered from COVID-19.

This clone was picked up one time. The chain combines TRBV11-2 with TRBJ1-2, with D tentatively TRBD1 (5 bases). The CDR3 is 14 amino acids. CDR1 SGHAT and CDR2 FQNNGV come from the germline V gene. Trimming removed 1 base at V and 6 bases at J, with 12 bases between. CDR3 nucleotides: TGTGCCAGCAGCTTAGGGCGGGGGTTAGATGGCTACACCTTC. Its translation is CASSLGRGLDGYTF.

The table lists this clone with a few counts. This chain uses TRBV7-6 with TRBJ2-3; a weak D match, TRBD2 (6 bases). CDR1 is SGHVS, CDR2 FNYEAQ, per germline. Trimming stripped 5 bases from V and 1 base from J, with 16 bases between. The CDR3 is 16 amino acids. As DNA, the CDR3 is TGTGCCAGCAGCGGAGGGTTGTCGGCGGGCACAGATACGCAGTATTTT. This gives the protein CASSGGLSAGTDTQYF.

The chain links TRBV19 to TRBJ1-2; no firm D call. Per germline, CDR1 LNHDA and CDR2 SQIVND (reference sequence). The CDR3 loop spans 15 amino acids. V lost 3 bases, J lost 2 bases, and 13 bases lay in between. In DNA form, the CDR3 reads TGTGCCAGTAGTATCGTCAGGCCGGGAAACTATGGCTACACCTTC. The encoded protein is CASSIVRPGNYGYTF.

This chain links TRBV27 with TRBJ1-1; D is unclear. Germline loops: CDR1 MNHEY, CDR2 SMNVEV (reference sequence). V was cut by 5 bases and J by 5 bases, with 12 bases left in between. This CDR3 contains 13 residues. CDR3 protein: CASSPYAGTEAFF. The CDR3 DNA reads TGTGCCAGCAGTCCATATGCGGGGACTGAAGCTTTCTTT.

The J gene is TRBJ1-1, the V gene TRBV2, with D possibly being TRBD1 (6 bases). This CDR3 region has 14 residues. Trimming removed 6 bases from V and 1 base from J, with 12 bases in between. Germline V gives CDR1 SNHLY, CDR2 FYNNEI. The CDR3 nucleotides read TGTGCCAGCAGGGCCGGGACAAGGAACACTGAAGCTTTCTTT. Residues: CASRAGTRNTEAFF.

The chain recombines TRBV7-3 with TRBJ2-5; TRBD2 is a possible D gene (5 bases). Germline CDR1 reads SGHTA; CDR2 reads FQGTGA. The CDR3 runs 14 residues. The V gene lost 5 bases and the J gene lost 2 bases, with 12 bases spanning the gap. CDR3 nucleotide sequence: TGTGCCAGCAGCCAGAGTAGCGCACAAGAGACCCAGTACTTC. As protein: CASSQSSAQETQYF.

The sample holds a few counts of this clone. This chain connects TRBV5-1 to TRBJ1-2; D remains unclear. Germline V CDR1 and CDR2: SGHRS, YFSETQ. The V gene lost 0 bases and the J gene lost 4 bases, with 10 bases spanning the gap. CDR3 length equals 14 residues. The CDR3 DNA follows: TGCGCCAGCAGCTTGGAGCGGGGATCCTATGGCTACACCTTC. Its translation is CASSLERGSYGYTF.

The chain employs TRBV27 and TRBJ1-1, with TRBD1 as a possible D gene (5 bases). V dropped 2 bases and J dropped 1 base, with 14 bases sitting between them. The CDR3 covers 16 residues. Germline V gives CDR1 MNHEY, CDR2 SMNVEV (reference sequence). Here the CDR3 DNA reads TGTGCCAGCAGTTTACTGTGGGGGGATAAGAACACTGAAGCTTTCTTT. It is translated as CASSLLWGDKNTEAFF.

The V gene is TRBV6-2 or TRBV6-3, the J gene TRBJ2-2, with 8 bases identical to TRBD2. Trimming at V came to 2 bases and at J to 0 bases, leaving 11 bases not matched to a gene. The CDR3 runs to 19 residues. CDR1 is MNHEY, CDR2 SVGEGT, per germline. The DNA for the CDR3 is TGTGCCAGCAGTTACCCTGATGAACTAGCGGAGCCGAACACCGGGGAGCTGTTTTTT. It is translated as CASSYPDELAEPNTGELFF.

This sequence joins TRBV11-2 and TRBJ1-1; no firm D call. The germline V gene has CDR1 SGHAT and CDR2 FQNNGV. Trimming took 6 bases from V and 1 from J, leaving 12 bases between them. The CDR3 runs 14 residues. CDR3 bases: TGTGCCAGCAGGGGGTATCGGGGGAACACTGAAGCTTTCTTT. Its protein is CASRGYRGNTEAFF.

The chain has TRBV29-1 and TRBJ2-4, with 7 bases identical to TRBD2. This CDR3 comprises 13 residues. CDR1 SQVTM and CDR2 ANQGSEA come from the germline V gene. V shed 3 bases, J shed 7 bases, and the junction held 6 bases outside the gene matches. The CDR3 reads CSVEGGIGNIQYF. The CDR3 bases are TGCAGCGTTGAGGGGGGGATCGGTAACATTCAGTACTTC.

CDR3 loop: CASSLGVAGGRYNEQFF. CDR3 nucleotide sequence: TGTGCCAGCAGCTTGGGAGTAGCGGGGGGGCGGTACAATGAGCAGTTCTTC. The chain carries TRBV5-4 and TRBJ2-1; 11 bases map to TRBD2. With V trimmed by 0 bases and J by 4 bases, 6 bases remained unmatched. Germline loops: CDR1 SGHNT, CDR2 YYREEE (reference sequence). The CDR3 totals 17 residues.

The chain employs TRBV29-1 and TRBJ1-2; D might be TRBD1 (5 bases). The CDR3 extends over 14 amino acids. Trimming stripped 4 bases from V and 4 bases from J, with 16 bases between. The germline V gene encodes CDR1 SQVTM and CDR2 ANQGSEA. For the CDR3, the DNA is TGCAGCGTTGGGGCAGGGTTCGGCGGCTATGGCTACACCTTC. Its protein is CSVGAGFGGYGYTF.

V usage is TRBV5-1 and J usage is TRBJ2-1; 8 bases map to TRBD1. Germline CDR1 is SGHRS and CDR2 is YFSETQ. With V trimmed by 7 bases and J by 5 bases, 5 bases remained unmatched. The CDR3 length is 13 residues. CDR3 sequence reads: CASRRDRNNEQFF. The CDR3 coding sequence is TGCGCCAGCCGAAGGGACAGGAACAATGAGCAGTTCTTC.

The J gene is TRBJ2-7, the V gene TRBV6-5, with TRBD1 identical over 8 bases. Germline loops: CDR1 MNHEY, CDR2 SVGAGI. Trimming at V came to 5 bases and at J to 2 bases, leaving 2 bases not matched to a gene. The CDR3 has 13 residues. The CDR3 reads CASSQGAPYEQYV. Written as DNA, the CDR3 is TGTGCCAGCAGTCAGGGGGCCCCCTACGAGCAGTACGTC.

The chain recombines TRBV11-2 with TRBJ1-6; TRBD1 matches 9 bases. Germline CDR1 reads SGHAT; CDR2 reads FQNNGV. This CDR3 region has 16 residues. Trimming removed 1 base from V and 7 bases from J; junction bases left unmatched: 5. This chain's CDR3 is CASSLAGTGRNSPLHF. The CDR3 DNA sequence: TGTGCCAGCAGCTTAGCCGGGACAGGGAGGAATTCACCCCTCCACTTT.

The chain combines TRBV6-5 with TRBJ2-3, with D possibly TRBD1 on 6 matching bases. Germline CDR1 and CDR2: MNHEY and SVGAGI. The CDR3 totals 13 residues. The V end lost 6 bases, the J end lost 3 bases, and 10 bases lay between the germline ends. The CDR3 spells CASRGGGTDTQYF. The CDR3 region has the DNA TGTGCCAGCAGAGGGGGTGGGACAGATACGCAGTATTTT.

The V gene is TRBV10-3, the J gene TRBJ2-1; 14 bases agree with TRBD2. Germline V gene data show CDR1 as ENHRY and CDR2 as SYGVKD. CDR3 length equals 15 residues. V lost 6 bases and J lost 5; bases outside the gene matches: 3. CDR3 in amino acids: CAIRGLAGANNEQFF. CDR3 sequence (DNA): TGTGCCATCAGGGGACTAGCGGGAGCAAACAATGAGCAGTTCTTC.

The J gene is TRBJ1-5, the V gene TRBV28, with TRBD1 as a possible D gene (5 bases). The germline V gene has CDR1 MDHEN and CDR2 SYDVKM. The V gene lost 8 bases and the J gene lost 6 bases, with 20 bases spanning the gap. The CDR3 totals 15 residues. CDR3 in amino acids: CASGEGHRGPQPQHF. The CDR3 DNA is TGTGCCAGCGGGGAGGGGCATAGGGGACCTCAGCCCCAGCATTTT.